Given below is one TCR beta chain in context. The antigen it recognizes is unknown. No base quality information exists; no much larger clone differs at one position. The High Capacity cDNA Reverse Transcription Kit was used to reverse transcribe all of the isolated RNA, meaning that expressed TCRB transcripts were what got sequenced. Deep immunoSEQ sequencing was performed on naive, central memory and regulatory T cell samples, with an average of around 3.5 million total reads per sample. After sorted cells were lysed in RLT buffer, RNA was extracted with DNase-treated RNeasy Micro or Mini kits, with the choice depending on cell number. To prevent cross-contamination, every cell subset was processed on its own, while patient and healthy donor samples were processed together. Using the immunoSEQ multiplex PCR, TCRB sequences were amplified from cDNA into 87-bp fragments spanning the CDR3 region. Sequencing of the amplicons was done on the Illumina HiSeq platform. Under the source paper's analysis protocol: Synthetic template baselines were used to correct PCR bias computationally, reads within Hamming distance 2 were collapsed, and singletons that could not be merged were discarded. Reads were aligned against IMGT to assign V, D and J genes, CDR3 length and insertions or deletions at six rearrangement sites. Within each subset, clonotype counts were normalized to sorted cell number, after which true diversity and Gini coefficients were computed with the tcR R package. The overlap coefficient, calculated on TCRB nucleotide sequences, was used to quantify repertoire sharing. As a proxy for the pre-selection repertoire, out-of-frame TCRB sequences from naive cells were analyzed. The source is immuneACCESS, and TCRdb retained only in-frame sequences with V and J called. Part of the clones is not carried over; for the studies checked, unresolved V genes explain less than half of this, and the remainder is unexplained. The DNA gave D and trimming, while V, J and clone size come from that table. The sample table holds a few hundred thousand clones, of which roughly 16% were seen once. The top ten constitute roughly 0.019% of the sample.

This record comes from a study of beta chain features in type 1 diabetes (dated 2018 in TCRdb). A note on the overall study: No differences in mean age, gender distribution, total cell number or subset yield were found between patients and healthy donors. Regulatory and stem cell-like memory subsets were obtained from only 8 patients and roughly 8 healthy donors, while naive and central memory subsets were obtained from all 28 donors. A total of around 110,000,000 sorted cells were examined across all samples, and RNA yield correlated strongly with the number of cells per subset. The study compared TCRB repertoires of sorted circulating CD4+ T cell subsets between recently diagnosed type 1 diabetes patients and matched healthy donors.

General conclusions and limits of the study: PCR may preferentially amplify shorter templates, but because patient and control samples were amplified and corrected together, any resulting skew would affect both groups equally. HLA sub-analyses involved small numbers of individuals, so any influence of HLA type on TCRB rearrangement remained unresolved. Naive, central memory and regulatory TCRB repertoires appeared to be more alike among patients than among healthy donors. Sequencing cDNA rather than genomic DNA could over-represent highly expressing activated cells, although activation and CD3 levels did not differ between groups. In all four CD4+ subsets, TCRB CDR3 length was moderately but significantly shorter in type 1 diabetes patients. At VDJ recombination sites, patients with type 1 diabetes made fewer insertions and deleted more nucleotides, a pattern implying thymic rearrangement abnormalities.

From each donor, a single peripheral blood sample of about 120 mL on average was drawn into heparinised tubes. A BD FACSAria II was used to sort naive, central memory, regulatory and stem cell-like memory CD4+ T cells with a panel that included CD45RO, CCR7, CD25, CD127, CD95 and CD27. A purity above 95% was achieved for all sorted populations. PBMCs were separated immediately by Lymphoprep density gradient centrifugation and were stained directly, without being cultured. So that batch effects would be minimized, each experiment stained and sorted samples in pairs, pairing one healthy donor with one patient. Trimming at the junction amounts to 5 bases on V and 2 bases on J, and the germline ends lie 9 bases apart. CDR1 and CDR2 are read off the germline V gene as MDHEN and SYDVKM. The CDR3 runs 14 residues from the cysteine to the phenylalanine. Kept here is only the CDR3 DNA, which spans 42 bases and is read in frame from base 1.

This TCR was recovered from a woman aged 18-35 years in good health. The sequenced material came from naive CD4+ T cells from blood. According to the study, the label for this sample's cell subset or site signals: true naive CD4+ T cells. In this chain, TRBV28 is recombined with TRBJ2-2; there is no confident call for the D gene. The DNA sequence follows: TGTGCCAGCAGTCCAATACAAAACACCGGGGAGCTGTTTTTT. Translated, it gives CASSPIQNTGELFF.